This is a list of T cell receptor beta chains from one sample in a study of CD4 T cells in relation to SARS-CoV-2 and coronaviruses. What these receptors recognize is not known. The assay was immunoSEQ multiplex PCR, and TCRdb's table has in-frame clones only and misses some. The data show under 20,000 clones, roughly 82% seen once. The specimen sequenced was CD4+ T cells from PBMCs, cultured in vitro. These receptors were collected from a human donor in good health. CDR3s include the opening cysteine and the closing phenylalanine or tryptophan. Fields, in order: CDR3 protein, CDR3 DNA, D gene, clone size, J gene, V gene. D genes are given only for firm matches. Only part of the rows carry a size: once, few, many, or a class if the clone is expanded.

CDR3 protein: CAWSGSGRDTQYF
CDR3 DNA: TGTGCCTGGAGTGGCTCCGGACGAGATACGCAGTATTTT
D gene: -
clone size: -
J gene: TRBJ2-3
V gene: TRBV30

CDR3 protein: CASSPLVGYSGANVLTF
CDR3 DNA: TGTGCCAGCAGCCCCCTAGTGGGGTACTCTGGGGCCAACGTCCTGACTTTC
D gene: -
clone size: -
J gene: TRBJ2-6
V gene: TRBV7-9

CDR3 protein: CASSVAGANSPLHF
CDR3 DNA: TGTGCCAGCAGCGTAGCAGGTGCCAATTCACCCCTCCACTTT
D gene: -
clone size: -
J gene: TRBJ1-6
V gene: TRBV9

CDR3 protein: CAISESRQSEAFF
CDR3 DNA: TGTGCCATCAGTGAGTCGCGGCAGTCTGAAGCTTTCTTT
D gene: -
clone size: -
J gene: TRBJ1-1
V gene: TRBV10-3

CDR3 protein: CASSEVAGATNEKLFF
CDR3 DNA: TGTGCCAGCAGTGAAGTTGCTGGTGCAACTAATGAAAAACTGTTTTTT
D gene: -
clone size: few
J gene: TRBJ1-4
V gene: TRBV6-1

CDR3 protein: CASSSFEGGLKGYTF
CDR3 DNA: TGCGCCAGCAGCAGCTTTGAGGGGGGGCTAAAGGGCTACACCTTC
D gene: -
clone size: -
J gene: TRBJ1-2
V gene: TRBV5-1

CDR3 protein: CASSLGGQGNTEAFF
CDR3 DNA: TGTGCCAGCAGCTTAGGAGGACAGGGGAACACTGAAGCTTTCTTT
D gene: TRBD1
clone size: -
J gene: TRBJ1-1
V gene: TRBV11-2

CDR3 protein: CASSQRTGGNTEAFF
CDR3 DNA: TGCGCCAGCAGCCAACGGACAGGGGGCAACACTGAAGCTTTCTTT
D gene: TRBD1
clone size: -
J gene: TRBJ1-1
V gene: TRBV4-1

CDR3 protein: CASSLQGMGETQYF
CDR3 DNA: TGTGCCAGCAGCCTACAGGGGATGGGGGAGACCCAGTACTTC
D gene: TRBD1
clone size: -
J gene: TRBJ2-5
V gene: TRBV7-9

CDR3 protein: CATSDGLAGEETQYF
CDR3 DNA: TGTGCCACCAGTGATGGACTAGCGGGGGAAGAGACCCAGTACTTC
D gene: TRBD2
clone size: -
J gene: TRBJ2-5
V gene: TRBV24-1

CDR3 protein: CASSTSNYGYTF
CDR3 DNA: TGTGCCAGCAGTACTTCTAACTATGGCTACACCTTC
D gene: -
clone size: -
J gene: TRBJ1-2
V gene: TRBV12-3/TRBV12-4

CDR3 protein: CASSHLAGEVTDTQYF
CDR3 DNA: TGTGCCAGCAGCCACCTAGCGGGAGAGGTAACAGATACGCAGTATTTT
D gene: TRBD2
clone size: -
J gene: TRBJ2-3
V gene: TRBV3-1/TRBV3-2

CDR3 protein: CASRGGTSRDNEQFF
CDR3 DNA: TGCGCCAGCAGAGGCGGGACAAGTCGAGACAATGAGCAGTTCTTC
D gene: -
clone size: -
J gene: TRBJ2-1
V gene: TRBV10-2

CDR3 protein: CASSLGPSEPYGYTF
CDR3 DNA: TGTGCCAGCAGCTTGGGCCCCTCAGAACCCTATGGCTACACCTTC
D gene: -
clone size: few
J gene: TRBJ1-2
V gene: TRBV5-4

CDR3 protein: CASSDPGTVVGNTIYF
CDR3 DNA: TGTGCCAGCAGCGATCCCGGGACAGTCGTAGGAAACACCATATATTTT
D gene: TRBD1
clone size: -
J gene: TRBJ1-3
V gene: TRBV11-2

CDR3 protein: CAISVGAGINEQYF
CDR3 DNA: TGTGCCATCAGTGTGGGGGCTGGGATCAACGAGCAGTACTTC
D gene: -
clone size: -
J gene: TRBJ2-7
V gene: TRBV10-3

CDR3 protein: CASSATGFGYTF
CDR3 DNA: TGTGCCAGCAGCGCAACAGGGTTTGGCTACACCTTC
D gene: -
clone size: -
J gene: TRBJ1-2
V gene: TRBV7-2

CDR3 protein: CASSRGGEFRSNVLTF
CDR3 DNA: TGCGCCAGCAGCCGTGGGGGGGAATTTCGTTCCAACGTCCTGACTTTC
D gene: TRBD2
clone size: -
J gene: TRBJ2-6
V gene: TRBV5-1

CDR3 protein: CASSGEGTPPTDTQYF
CDR3 DNA: TGCGCCAGCAGCGGGGAAGGGACGCCTCCCACAGATACGCAGTATTTT
D gene: -
clone size: -
J gene: TRBJ2-3
V gene: TRBV5-1

CDR3 protein: CASSQLQAAGAPEAFF
CDR3 DNA: TGCGCCAGCAGCCAACTACAGGCGGCTGGGGCTCCTGAAGCTTTCTTT
D gene: -
clone size: -
J gene: TRBJ1-1
V gene: TRBV4-1